Each of the 9 T cell receptor beta chains below was sequenced from the same sample in a study of low-dose radiotherapy and immunotherapy resistance in tumors. TRAV and TRBV primers primed cDNA for both TCRalpha and TCRbeta. Over roughly 20 PCR cycles, TCRs were amplified from a constant-region primer and V-primer adapter. TCRdb re-called the reads with MiXCR, one entry per CDR3 protein. The top ten clones hold less than 8% of a sample with some 60,000 distinct CDR3 sequences, 26% of them seen once. Time point of the sample: before trial treatment. The sample consisted of PBMCs, taken before treatment. Receptors originate from a male donor with rectosigmoid adenocarcinoma.

To note about this clonotype: This likely traces to a read error, being one base from a far larger clone. This rearrangement joins TRBV6-1 to TRBJ2-1; TRBD1 matches 9 bases. J lost 10 bases, V lost 5 bases, and 15 bases had no gene match. The CDR3 sequence is 16 residues long. Germline V gives CDR1 MNHNS, CDR2 SASEGT. CDR3 nucleotides: TGTGCCAGCAGTCCCCTTGGGGGGGACAGGGACTACGAGCAGTTCTTC. Amino acids: CASSPLGGDRDYEQFF.

This clonotype has a count of ten or more. In DNA form, the CDR3 reads TGTGCCAGTAGTACTACAAGCAATCAGCCCCAGCATTTT. Residues: CASSTTSNQPQHF. The chain is built from TRBV19 and TRBJ1-5; D ambiguous. Germline V gene data show CDR1 as LNHDA and CDR2 as SQIVND (reference sequence). The V gene lost 4 bases and the J gene lost 1 base, with 5 bases spanning the gap. The CDR3 extends over 13 amino acids.

This clonotype has ten or more counts. This chain joins TRBV3-1 and TRBJ2-7; unclear D gene. Trimming removed 1 base at V and 0 bases at J, with 10 bases between. CDR3 length: 15 amino acids. Germline CDR1 and CDR2: LGHDT and YNNKEL (reference sequence). CDR3 region: CASSQGVGSSYEQYF. DNA for the CDR3: TGTGCCAGCAGCCAAGGGGTCGGTAGCTCCTACGAGCAGTACTTC.

As for this clonotype: One base separates it from a far larger clone, so it is likely a read error. V gene TRBV12-3 or TRBV12-4 combines with J gene TRBJ2-7; D remains ambiguous. Trimming pared 6 bases from V and 0 bases from J, leaving 18 bases between. This CDR3 is built from 16 residues. The CDR3 sequence is CASSLGMNANSYEQYF. The DNA for the CDR3 is TGTGCCAGCAGCCTTGGCATGAACGCCAACTCCTACGAGCAGTACTTC.

The CDR3 DNA follows: TGTGCCAGCAGCCAAGCGGACAGGGAACGGGAAAAACTGTTTTTT. Translated: CASSQADREREKLFF. The chain combines TRBV4-2 with TRBJ1-4; the match to TRBD1 covers 8 bases. Germline values: CDR1 LGHNA, CDR2 YNFKEQ. The CDR3 runs 15 residues. J was trimmed by 8 bases and V by 1 base; bases with no gene match: 6.

The chain carries TRBV28 and TRBJ2-7; possibly TRBD1 or TRBD2 for D (5 bases each). Trimming cost V 7 bases and J 7 bases, with 20 bases left between them. This CDR3 is built from 14 residues. CDR1 MDHEN and CDR2 SYDVKM come from the germline V gene. In DNA, the CDR3 is TGTGCCAGCACAGACGGGACGTACCTTAGAGAGCAGTACTTC. Translating gives CASTDGTYLREQYF.

This clonotype was counted ten times or more. The J gene is TRBJ2-7, the V gene TRBV9; D remains ambiguous. Trimming cost V 0 bases and J 4 bases, with 11 bases left between them. Germline assignment: CDR1 SGDLS and CDR2 YYNGEE. There are 14 residues in the CDR3. The DNA of the CDR3 is TGTGCCAGCAGCGTAGATCTGGGAACGTACGAGCAGTACTTC. Residues: CASSVDLGTYEQYF.

This clonotype was seen many times. The J gene is TRBJ1-1, the V gene TRBV6-5, with 11 bases identical to TRBD1. Trimming at V came to 6 bases and at J to 1 base, leaving 4 bases not matched to a gene. CDR3 length equals 15 residues. Germline V CDR1 and CDR2: MNHEY, SVGAGI. The CDR3 nucleotides read TGTGCCAGCAGAGGACAGGGGGCAGGGAACACTGAAGCTTTCTTT. Residues: CASRGQGAGNTEAFF.

This clonotype has ten or more counts. The V gene is TRBV11-3, the J gene TRBJ2-1; possibly TRBD1 for D (6 bases). There are 16 residues in the CDR3. Trimming took 1 base from V and 8 from J, leaving 18 bases between them. Germline V gives CDR1 SGHNT, CDR2 YENEEA. Here the CDR3 reads CASSLGWLGAPDEQFF. The CDR3 DNA follows: TGTGCCAGCAGCTTAGGATGGCTGGGGGCGCCGGATGAGCAGTTCTTC.